This is a list of T cell receptor beta chains from one sample in a study of T-cell memory formation after mild COVID-19. TCRdb re-called the 5' RACE reads through MiXCR, storing one row per CDR3 protein. The sample yields about 410,000 distinct CDR3 sequences, over 15% seen once. The sample was PBMCs or a T cell subset sorted from them (not recorded which). These receptors were taken from a man in his late teens or twenties who had mild COVID-19 (a few samples of this study predate the infection). Cell type and time point are not known. Both conserved end residues are part of each CDR3. The D gene is left open where the match is weak. For some rows the clone size is stated as once, few or many, or as a class when expanded; others skip it.

j_call d_call clone_size v_call cdr3_nt cdr3_aa
TRBJ2-5 TRBD2 few TRBV9 TGTGCCAGCAGCGCTGTAGCGGGAACACAAGAGACCCAGTACTTC CASSAVAGTQETQYF
TRBJ2-5 TRBD1 few TRBV20-1 TGCAGTGCAGGGACAGGGTATACCCAGTACTTC CSAGTGYTQYF
TRBJ2-7 TRBD2 few TRBV20-1 TGCAGTGCTAGGACTAGCGGGGGGGAGGAGCAGTACTTC CSARTSGGEEQYF
TRBJ1-1 - once TRBV4-3 TGCGCCAGCAGCTCTCGAAGGACTGAAGCTTTCTTT CASSSRRTEAFF
TRBJ1-2 TRBD1 many TRBV19 TGTGCCAGTAGTTCCGGACAGGGGAACTATGGCTACACCTTC CASSSGQGNYGYTF
TRBJ1-1 - few TRBV6-5 TGTGCCAGCAACTCCGACTTCACAGCTGAAGCTTTCTTT CASNSDFTAEAFF
TRBJ1-5 - - TRBV5-1 TGCGCCAGCAGCTGGGCCCTACCGCGTGGGGGGGGCTACGTTCAGCCCCAGCATTTT CASSWALPRGGGYVQPQHF
TRBJ1-1 - few TRBV4-1 TGCGCCAGCAGCCAAGGGGCCCGGGGTCGGACTGAAGCTTTCTTT CASSQGARGRTEAFF
TRBJ2-7 - - TRBV5-6 TGTGCCAGCGGTTCCCCAGAGGACGGCTCCTACGAGCAGTACTTC CASGSPEDGSYEQYF
TRBJ1-1 - - TRBV20-1 TGCAGTGCTAGAGACGGGTTGAAGAACACTGAAGCTTTCTTT CSARDGLKNTEAFF
TRBJ1-1 - few TRBV29-1 TGCAGCGCCTACAGGGACCCCGAAGCTTTCTTT CSAYRDPEAFF
TRBJ2-7 - few TRBV27 TGTGCCAGCAGTTTCGTCGGTTCGAAAGGCCACGAGCAGTACTTC CASSFVGSKGHEQYF
TRBJ2-3 TRBD2 - TRBV18 TGTGCCAGCTCATCGGCGGGGGGGAGCACAGATACGCAGTATTTT CASSSAGGSTDTQYF
TRBJ1-2 - few TRBV7-2 TGTGCCAGCAGCCGTTCCGGACGGCGGTACTATGGCTACACCTTC CASSRSGRRYYGYTF
TRBJ1-6 - few TRBV3-1 TGTGCCAGCAGCCAAGGTCGAGAAGCAGATTCACCCCTCCACTTT CASSQGREADSPLHF
TRBJ2-3 - few TRBV5-1 TGCGCCAGCAGCCCAACGCAGGGAGATACGCAGTATTTT CASSPTQGDTQYF
TRBJ1-3 - few TRBV15 TGTGCCACCAGCACCAGGGACTCTGGAAACACCATATATTTT CATSTRDSGNTIYF
TRBJ1-1 - - TRBV30 TGTGCCTGGAGTTTACAGGGATCCGAAGCTTTCTTT CAWSLQGSEAFF
TRBJ2-5 - - TRBV19 TGTGCCAGTAAACGGGACATCGGAAAAGAGACCCAGTACTTC CASKRDIGKETQYF
TRBJ2-7 - - TRBV1 TGCACCAGCAGCCAAGAGATTCCGGACGGCTACGAGCAGTACTTC CTSSQEIPDGYEQYF
TRBJ2-5 - - TRBV20-1 TGCAGTGCTAGAGACGGGGGGCGTCAAGAGACCCAGTACTTC CSARDGGRQETQYF
TRBJ2-3 - once TRBV6-6 TGTGCCAGCAGCCCCCCCGACACAGGGATGAATGAGGAGGGGACGCAGTATTTT CASSPPDTGMNEEGTQYF
TRBJ1-4 TRBD1 few TRBV7-6 TGTGCCAGCAGCTTAGAGGGGGCAGGGCTCTCAAAACTGTTTTTT CASSLEGAGLSKLFF
TRBJ2-1 - few TRBV5-1 TGCGCCAGCAGCCGCGCGCAGGGTTACAATGAGCAGTTCTTC CASSRAQGYNEQFF
TRBJ2-5 - - TRBV20-1 TGCAGTGCTAGAGTGAGTGCCAAAGAGACCCAGTACTTC CSARVSAKETQYF
TRBJ1-2 TRBD1 many TRBV7-9 TGTGCCAGCAGCGTAAGGGGGCCGGACTATGGCTACACCTTC CASSVRGPDYGYTF
TRBJ2-5 - few TRBV11-2 TGTGCCAGCTCTCCTTCGGTCCAAGAGACCCAGTACTTC CASSPSVQETQYF
TRBJ1-1 - few TRBV7-9 TGTGCCAGCAGCCCTGACAGCGTGGAAGCTTTCTTT CASSPDSVEAFF